The 10 T cell receptor beta chains presented below share a single source sample, sequenced in a study of cytomegalovirus exposure and HLA in healthy donors. The PCR employed 60 Vbeta primers together with 13 Jbeta primers. Sequencing was performed with immunoSEQ multiplex PCR; in TCRdb, only in-frame clones are kept and a portion is missing. Its clone listing holds some 120,000 clones. Sequenced: PBMCs. Receptors were obtained from a man aged 30 to 39 in good health and CMV-seronegative.

V usage is TRBV9 and J usage is TRBJ2-1; 12 bases line up with TRBD2. The CDR3 extends over 15 amino acids. V trimming: 0 bases; J trimming: 9 bases; junction bases outside the gene matches: 4. The germline V gene encodes CDR1 SGDLS and CDR2 YYNGEE. In DNA form, the CDR3 reads TGTGCCAGCAGCGTAGTCCTAGCGGGGGGGGGTGAGCAGTTCTTC. Its translation is CASSVVLAGGGEQFF.

J is TRBJ1-6 and V is TRBV5-6; tentative D call: TRBD1 (5 bases). The CDR3 length is 15 residues. From germline, CDR1 is SGHDT and CDR2 YYEEEE. Trimming pared 1 base from V and 7 bases from J, leaving 12 bases between. The CDR3 loop is CASSLSGRANSPLHF. The CDR3 DNA follows: TGTGCCAGCAGCTTGTCGGGCAGGGCGAATTCACCCCTCCACTTT. Together with reference TRBV5-6 and TRBJ1-6, the CDR3 gives the full variable domain: DAGVTQSPTHLIKTRGQQVTLRCSPKSGHDTVSWYQQALGQGPQFIFQYYEEEERQRGNFPDRFSGHQFPNYSSELNVNALLLGDSALYLCASSLSGRANSPLHFGNGTRLTVT.

V and J are TRBV25-1 and TRBJ1-2, with D unclear. V gave up 4 bases and J gave up 8 bases, with 11 bases separating them. This CDR3 region has 12 residues. Germline CDR1 and CDR2: MGHDK and SYGVNS. The CDR3 DNA is TGTGCCAGCAGTGGAGGGATGTTGGGCTACACCTTC. Encoded protein: CASSGGMLGYTF.

The V call is TRBV4-2, the J call TRBJ1-2; D gene ambiguous. Trimming shortened V by 4 bases and J by 4 bases, and 19 bases separated the two germline ends. The CDR3 runs to 16 residues. Germline V gene lookup returns CDR1 LGHNA and CDR2 YNFKEQ. The CDR3 DNA is TGTGCCAGCAGCCGCCGCCCAGTGTTAGAGGCCTATGGCTACACCTTC. Its protein is CASSRRPVLEAYGYTF.

The chain joins TRBV11-2 to TRBJ2-3; D remains unclear. The germline CDR1 and CDR2 sequences are SGHAT and FQNNGV. Trimming shortened V by 5 bases and J by 6 bases, and 6 bases separated the two germline ends. This CDR3 contains 11 residues. CDR3 residues: CASSPLDTQYF. The DNA for the CDR3 is TGTGCCAGCAGCCCTCTCGATACGCAGTATTTT.

V is TRBV19 and J is TRBJ1-1, with 9 bases that match TRBD1. This CDR3 has 15 residues. The V segment lost 3 bases and the J segment 4 bases; nucleotides outside the gene matches: 6. Germline V gene lookup returns CDR1 LNHDA and CDR2 SQIVND (reference sequence). CDR3 nucleotides: TGTGCCAGTAGTATCGACAGGGGGTTGATCACTGAAGCTTTCTTT. Protein sequence: CASSIDRGLITEAFF.

Comment on this clone: One end of the junction varies from germline; a read error may be responsible. The V call is TRBV2, the J call TRBJ2-1; 7 nucleotides line up with TRBD2. This CDR3 spans 12 amino acids. In germline, CDR1 is SNHLY, CDR2 FYNNEI. The DNA of the CDR3 is TGTGCCAGCAGTTTGGGGGGGGAATCGCCGATCTTC. Translation gives CASSLGGESPIF.

The chain joins TRBV28 to TRBJ2-1; 8 bases agree with TRBD1. The CDR3 runs to 16 residues. Trimming took 5 bases from V and 7 from J; bases not matched to a gene: 13. Germline V gene data show CDR1 as MDHEN and CDR2 as SYDVKM. The CDR3 region has the DNA TGTGCCAGCAGTCTTCACCCCGGACAGGGAGAGAATGAGCAGTTCTTC. Its translation: CASSLHPGQGENEQFF.

The V gene is TRBV28, the J gene TRBJ1-3, with D maybe TRBD1 (5 bases). CDR3 length: 16 amino acids. Germline lookup yields CDR1 MDHEN and CDR2 SYDVKM. Trimming took 5 bases from V and 2 from J, leaving 16 bases between them. CDR3 residues: CASSEPTSRAGNTIYF. CDR3 nucleotides: TGTGCCAGCAGTGAACCGACGTCCAGGGCTGGAAACACCATATATTTT.

The chain is built from TRBV6-5 and TRBJ2-5; D gene unclear. The length of the CDR3 is 14 residues. The germline V gene has CDR1 MNHEY and CDR2 SVGAGI. Trimming pared 0 bases from V and 4 bases from J, leaving 9 bases between. CDR3 sequence reads: CASSYSSPPETQYF. CDR3 nucleotide sequence: TGTGCCAGCAGTTACTCGAGCCCCCCAGAGACCCAGTACTTC.